This TCR beta chain was sequenced in a study of blood T cell repertoires in COVID-19. About the study: The study drew acute and convalescent COVID-19 samples from the United States, Italy and Spain. In each case, the material was cDNA or gDNA derived from T cells, B-cell-depleted T cells, or PBMCs.

Original processing notes: From reference gene primer amplification, estimates of nucleated cell counts were derived. Sequenced by immunoSEQ multiplex PCR; TCRdb stores in-frame clones only, minus some. V and J calls and clone size are copied from that table; D and trimming were computed from the DNA. The sample includes 90,000 to 100,000 clones, over 70% seen only once; the top ten take around 11%. In germline, CDR1 is SGHNT, CDR2 YYREEE (reference sequence). The germline V and J ends were trimmed by 9 bases and 0 bases, with 13 bases remaining between them. The CDR3 runs 15 residues. Material for sequencing was peripheral blood. The rearrangement links TRBV5-4 to TRBJ2-6; D remains ambiguous. This TCR derives from an elderly woman with acute or convalescent COVID-19. The CDR3 DNA sequence: TGTGCCACGTTCACTGGGCGCTCTGGGGCCAACGTCCTGACTTTC. Amino acid sequence: CATFTGRSGANVLTF.